Below, 6 T cell receptor beta chains from the same sample are listed, as sequenced in a study of chemoradiotherapy in HPV16-positive cancers. Sequenced by immunoSEQ multiplex PCR; TCRdb stores in-frame clones only, minus some. Of thousands of clones detected, roughly 80% appear once; the ten largest clones hold about 7.6%. The sequenced sample was tumor tissue, obtained from a patient who underwent chemoradiotherapy. The receptors stem from a human donor with HPV-associated anogenital cancer.

The CDR3 loop reads CAWSRGQNTEAFF. CDR3 nucleotides: TGTGCCTGGAGCCGGGGACAGAACACTGAAGCTTTCTTT. The V and J genes are TRBV30 and TRBJ1-1, with D possibly matching TRBD1 (6 bases). CDR3 length: 13 residues. V shed 3 bases and J shed 1 base, with 9 bases lying between them. The germline gives CDR1 GTSNPN, CDR2 SVGIG (reference sequence). Drawing the rest from reference TRBV30 and TRBJ1-1, the complete variable domain is SQTIHQWPATLVQPVGSPLSLECTVEGTSNPNLYWYRQAAGRGLQLLFYSVGIGQISSEVPQNLSASRPQDRQFILSSKKLLLSDSGFYLCAWSRGQNTEAFFGQGTRLTVV.

This clone was picked up a small number of times. The chain employs TRBV10-1 and TRBJ2-3, with 9 bases identical to TRBD2. The CDR3 loop spans 15 amino acids. CDR1 is WNHNN, CDR2 SYGVQD, per germline (reference sequence). The V and J ends lost 2 bases and 7 bases, in that order; junction bases with no gene match: 7. The CDR3 sequence: CASSEGSSGTYTQYF. CDR3 nucleotide sequence: TGCGCCAGCAGTGAGGGTTCTAGCGGGACCTATACGCAGTATTTT.

This clone occurred a few times. V and J are TRBV6-1 and TRBJ1-5, with D possibly TRBD1 on 5 matching bases. Trimming removed 0 bases from V and 6 bases from J, with 12 bases in between. This CDR3 is built from 15 residues. The V gene's germline CDR1 is MNHNS and CDR2 SASEGT. The chain's CDR3 is CASSEAGQGLQPQHF. CDR3 DNA sequence: TGTGCCAGCAGTGAAGCTGGGCAGGGTCTTCAGCCCCAGCATTTT.

The CDR3 region is CASSLVRGSTSTDTQYF. The CDR3 DNA reads TGTGCCAGCAGCTTAGTCCGGGGGTCTACTAGCACAGATACGCAGTATTTT. The J gene is TRBJ2-3, the V gene TRBV11-2, with D perhaps matching TRBD2 (6 bases). The V and J ends lost 1 base and 0 bases respectively, with 14 bases between them. The CDR3 runs to 17 residues. CDR1 is SGHAT, CDR2 FQNNGV, per germline. Supplemented by reference TRBV11-2 and TRBJ2-3, the full variable domain reads EAGVAQSPRYKIIEKRQSVAFWCNPISGHATLYWYQQILGQGPKLLIQFQNNGVVDDSQLPKDRFSAERLKGVDSTLKIQPAKLEDSAVYLCASSLVRGSTSTDTQYFGPGTRLTVL.

The chain carries TRBV6-1 and TRBJ1-2, with D unclear. V lost 5 bases and J 4 bases, leaving 17 bases between the germline ends. The CDR3 consists of 15 residues. The V gene's germline CDR1 is MNHNS and CDR2 SASEGT. CDR3 DNA sequence: TGTGCCAGCAGTTCCCCGGGATCCAGCCCCTATGGCTACACCTTC. As protein: CASSSPGSSPYGYTF.

V is TRBV5-1 and J is TRBJ2-1, with D uncertain. Germline values: CDR1 SGHRS, CDR2 YFSETQ. Deletions cut 5 bases from V and 2 bases from J, with 11 bases between. The CDR3 has 14 amino acids. DNA of the CDR3: TGCGCCAGCAGGGCGGCCGAAACCTACAATGAGCAGTTCTTC. This codes for CASRAAETYNEQFF.